This is a list of T cell receptor beta chains from one sample in a study of T-cell reconstitution after alpha-beta-depleted transplantation in children. In TCRdb, the PCR reads were re-called with MiXCR into one record per CDR3 protein. The sample shows 490,000 or so distinct CDR3 sequences, around 13% of them seen only once. Sample: PBMCs from the stem cell graft donor, taken from the stem cell graft. The receptors stem from a human donor who donated a stem cell graft to a child with combined immunodeficiency. CDR3s include the opening cysteine and the closing phenylalanine or tryptophan. The order of the fields is CDR3 protein, CDR3 DNA, clone size, V gene, J gene, D gene. The D gene is left open where the match is weak. Not all rows give a size; the values are once, few, many and, for expanded clones, a class.

CASIRSPREGVQYF	TGTGCCAGCATCCGTTCACCCCGCGAGGGCGTTCAGTACTTC	.	TRBV11-2	TRBJ2-4	.
CASSFRRSGRPQETQYF	TGTGCCAGCAGCTTTAGAAGGAGCGGGAGGCCCCAAGAGACCCAGTACTTC	.	TRBV11-3	TRBJ2-5	TRBD2
CASSFSGSSNEQYF	TGTGCCAGCAGTTTTAGCGGGAGCTCCAACGAGCAGTACTTC	.	TRBV27	TRBJ2-7	TRBD2
CSEKEGTSNEQFF	TGCAGCGAGAAGGAAGGGACTAGCAATGAGCAGTTCTTC	many	TRBV29-1	TRBJ2-1	TRBD2
CASSSLVWGATDTQYF	TGTGCCAGCAGCTCTTTAGTTTGGGGGGCCACAGATACGCAGTATTTT	.	TRBV7-9	TRBJ2-3	.
CASSEVASGSNEQFF	TGTGCCAGCAGTGAGGTGGCTAGCGGGAGCAATGAGCAGTTCTTC	.	TRBV2	TRBJ2-1	TRBD2
CASTVGTGVGETQYF	TGTGCCAGCACCGTCGGGACAGGGGTTGGGGAGACCCAGTACTTC	many	TRBV12-3/TRBV12-4	TRBJ2-5	TRBD1
CASSQDNRADTQYF	TGTGCCAGCAGCCAAGATAACAGGGCGGATACGCAGTATTTT	.	TRBV3-1	TRBJ2-3	.
CSARVEATDTQYF	TGCAGTGCTAGAGTGGAAGCAACAGATACGCAGTATTTT	.	TRBV20-1	TRBJ2-3	.
CASSALPGVGNEQFF	TGTGCCAGCAGCGCCTTACCAGGGGTCGGCAATGAGCAGTTCTTC	many	TRBV9	TRBJ2-1	.
CASSQRLAGLEQYF	TGTGCCAGCAGCCAACGGCTAGCGGGACTCGAGCAGTACTTC	.	TRBV3-1	TRBJ2-7	TRBD2
CASSFAGVNEQFF	TGTGCCAGCAGTTTTGCGGGGGTCAATGAGCAGTTCTTC	few	TRBV12-3/TRBV12-4	TRBJ2-1	TRBD2
CASSLIGSNQPQHF	TGTGCCAGCAGTTTAATAGGCTCAAATCAGCCCCAGCATTTT	many	TRBV12-3/TRBV12-4	TRBJ1-5	.
CASSRTRVNVYEQYF	TGTGCCAGCAGCCGTACCAGGGTAAACGTCTACGAGCAGTACTTC	many	TRBV5-6	TRBJ2-7	.
CARRPVTTSDPYEQYF	TGTGCCAGAAGGCCCGTTACTACCAGTGATCCCTACGAGCAGTACTTC	.	TRBV5-3	TRBJ2-7	.
CATSDDRTANYGYTF	TGTGCCACCAGTGACGACAGGACTGCTAACTATGGCTACACCTTC	many	TRBV24-1	TRBJ1-2	.
CASSVESVNEQYF	TGTGCCAGCAGCGTAGAGTCAGTAAACGAGCAGTACTTC	few	TRBV9	TRBJ2-7	.
CASNSDRSTYNEQFF	TGTGCCAGCAATTCGGACAGATCGACCTACAATGAGCAGTTCTTC	.	TRBV12-3/TRBV12-4	TRBJ2-1	.
CASSLTSGSSYEQYF	TGTGCCAGCAGTTTGACTAGCGGGAGCTCCTACGAGCAGTACTTC	many	TRBV27	TRBJ2-7	TRBD2
CSARPFLENTEAFF	.	few	TRBV20-1	TRBJ1-1	.
CATSTTRGIGTDTQYF	TGTGCCACCAGTACTACGCGGGGCATTGGCACAGATACGCAGTATTTT	many	TRBV24-1	TRBJ2-3	.
CSASQGLVGFYEQYF	TGCAGTGCTAGTCAAGGACTAGTTGGGTTCTACGAGCAGTACTTC	many	TRBV20-1	TRBJ2-7	TRBD2
CASSVQGYNEQFF	TGTGCCAGCAGTGTTCAGGGCTACAATGAGCAGTTCTTC	many	TRBV2	TRBJ2-1	.
CASSLVRESYNEQFF	TGCGCCAGCAGCTTGGTCAGGGAGTCCTACAATGAGCAGTTCTTC	many	TRBV5-1	TRBJ2-1	.
CSLGQLGQPQHF	TGCAGTCTCGGGCAATTAGGGCAGCCCCAGCATTTT	few	TRBV20-1	TRBJ1-5	.
CASGPDTYEQYF	TGTGCCAGCGGGCCGGACACCTACGAGCAGTACTTC	.	TRBV10-3	TRBJ2-7	.
CASSSGPFYEQYF	TGTGCCAGCAGTTCGGGTCCCTTTTACGAGCAGTACTTC	.	TRBV27	TRBJ2-7	.
CATSHPRRGPPEAFF	TGTGCCACCTCTCACCCGAGGCGGGGACCCCCTGAAGCTTTCTTT	.	TRBV7-9	TRBJ1-1	.
CASSPTGGRWREQFF	TGCGCCAGCAGCCCGACCGGCGGGAGGTGGCGTGAGCAGTTCTTC	.	TRBV4-3	TRBJ2-1	TRBD2
CASSPRGARSTDTQYF	TGTGCCAGCAGCCCCCGGGGAGCGAGGAGCACAGATACGCAGTATTTT	many	TRBV9	TRBJ2-3	.
CAISDPQADTQYF	TGTGCCATCAGTGACCCCCAGGCAGATACGCAGTATTTT	.	TRBV10-3	TRBJ2-3	.
CASSPSAVSYNEQFF	TGTGCCAGCAGCCCCTCGGCGGTTTCCTACAATGAGCAGTTCTTC	few	TRBV9	TRBJ2-1	.
CASSPQTGLYYGYTF	TGTGCCAGCAGCCCGCAAACAGGACTCTACTATGGCTACACCTTC	.	TRBV7-9	TRBJ1-2	.
CASSLTLADYNEQFF	TGTGCCAGCAGCTTAACGCTAGCGGATTACAATGAGCAGTTCTTC	many	TRBV7-9	TRBJ2-1	TRBD2
CATSGAPGLALIWSYNEQFF	TGTGCCACCAGCGGAGCACCGGGACTAGCTCTAATTTGGTCCTACAATGAGCAGTTCTTC	many	TRBV15	TRBJ2-1	TRBD2
CASSTAIDRYQETQYF	TGTGCCAGCAGTACTGCGATCGACAGGTACCAAGAGACCCAGTACTTC	.	TRBV6-2/TRBV6-3	TRBJ2-5	.
CASSIRKDETQYF	TGCGCCAGCAGCATAAGGAAAGATGAGACCCAGTACTTC	many	TRBV5-1	TRBJ2-5	.
CATSRGDSNQPQHF	TGTGCCACCAGCAGAGGTGATAGCAATCAGCCCCAGCATTTT	few	TRBV15	TRBJ1-5	.
CSARSPEGDTEAFF	TGCAGTGCTAGATCTCCTGAGGGGGACACTGAAGCTTTCTTT	many	TRBV20-1	TRBJ1-1	.
CSASSSGPSSTDTQYF	TGCAGTGCTAGTTCTTCAGGACCCTCGAGCACAGATACGCAGTATTTT	many	TRBV20-1	TRBJ2-3	.
CASSPWSSGTSGRAPDTQYF	TGTGCCAGCAGCCCATGGAGTTCCGGGACTAGCGGGAGGGCGCCAGATACGCAGTATTTT	few	TRBV7-9	TRBJ2-3	TRBD2
CASSLQGVGTDTQYF	TGTGCCAGCAGTCTACAGGGGGTTGGCACAGATACGCAGTATTTT	many	TRBV28	TRBJ2-3	TRBD1
CASIDSLSGNTIYF	TGTGCCAGCATCGACAGCCTCTCTGGAAACACCATATATTTT	.	TRBV2	TRBJ1-3	.
CASSYLAYEQYF	TGTGCCAGCAGTTACTTAGCCTACGAGCAGTACTTC	many	TRBV6-2/TRBV6-3	TRBJ2-7	.
CASSQDVGDETQYF	TGCGCCAGCAGCCAAGACGTTGGGGATGAGACCCAGTACTTC	few	TRBV4-3	TRBJ2-5	.
CSATGRQEETQYF	TGCAGTGCTACCGGGAGACAGGAAGAGACCCAGTACTTC	.	TRBV20-1	TRBJ2-5	.
CASSLANRLTPQETQYF	TGTGCCAGCAGCTTGGCCAATCGACTCACTCCGCAAGAGACCCAGTACTTC	few	TRBV5-6	TRBJ2-5	.
CASSAQNSNQPQHF	TGTGCCAGCAGCGCGCAGAATAGCAATCAGCCCCAGCATTTT	.	TRBV7-2	TRBJ1-5	.
CASSREIPPSGTQYF	TGTGCCAGCAGTCGAGAGATCCCCCCAAGCGGGACCCAGTACTTC	few	TRBV6-1	TRBJ2-5	.
CATSDLHRVGGELFF	TGTGCCACCAGTGATTTGCACAGGGTTGGCGGGGAGCTGTTTTTT	.	TRBV24-1	TRBJ2-2	.
CASSLHEETQYF	TGTGCCAGCAGTTTACATGAAGAGACCCAGTACTTC	.	TRBV12-3/TRBV12-4	TRBJ2-5	.
CASSREPYNEQFF	TGTGCCAGCAGCCGTGAACCCTACAATGAGCAGTTCTTC	many	TRBV7-2	TRBJ2-1	.
CASSQVGLRNEQFF	TGCGCCAGCAGCCAAGTGGGGTTAAGGAATGAGCAGTTCTTC	.	TRBV4-1	TRBJ2-1	.
CASRFTSTDTQYF	TGTGCCAGCAGATTTACAAGCACAGATACGCAGTATTTT	.	TRBV12-3/TRBV12-4	TRBJ2-3	.
CASSVAPQGGVTDTQYF	TGTGCCAGCAGCGTAGCTCCCCAGGGGGGAGTTACAGATACGCAGTATTTT	many	TRBV9	TRBJ2-3	.
CSARDPLADYNEQFF	TGCAGTGCTAGAGATCCCCTAGCGGACTACAATGAGCAGTTCTTC	few	TRBV20-1	TRBJ2-1	TRBD2
CASSPTASNQPQHF	TGTGCCAGCAGCCCGACAGCTAGCAATCAGCCCCAGCATTTT	.	TRBV7-9	TRBJ1-5	.